The entry that follows covers one T cell receptor (beta chain) sequence. Its antigen is as yet unknown. The sample originates from a study of T cells in Graves' hyperthyroidism and ophthalmopathy. Findings and limits, study-wide: In the blood, most expanded thyroid clonotypes above 0.001 appeared as well. Median prediction lead before ophthalmopathy onset was 5.5 to 7 months with the model.

Amplification yielded TCR beta CDR3 regions, with RNA transcripts as the source. Using the HTBI primer set, a first-round RT-PCR was run on the TCR CDR3. TCRdb processed the multiplex PCR reads anew with MiXCR; each CDR3 protein has one entry. The data show over 650,000 distinct CDR3 sequences, about 45% seen once. CDR3 size: 17 residues. Germline V gene lookup returns CDR1 SNHLY and CDR2 FYNNEI. V shed 6 bases and J 2 bases; nucleotides not matched to a gene: 12. The chain couples TRBV2 to TRBJ1-4, with 7 bases identical to TRBD1. The sequencing sample was made of peripheral blood or thyroid tissue (not recorded which). The source of this sequence is an adult man with Graves' disease, either hyperthyroidism or ophthalmopathy (not recorded which). The CDR3 DNA reads TGTGCCAGCAGCGCTTCAGGGACAGCGCTGACTAATGAAAAACTGTTTTTT. Protein sequence: CASSASGTALTNEKLFF.